The clone carrying this TCR beta chain was detected ten times or more. This record belongs to a study of HIV-infected patients and healthy controls. Approximately 510 ng RNA was reverse transcribed with alpha and beta constant-region primers. Using multiplexing indices, alpha and beta chain libraries were generated apart by chain-specific third strand synthesis. MiXCR was run by TCRdb on the 5' RACE reads, yielding one entry per CDR3 protein. Counted here are approximately 7,000 distinct CDR3 sequences, 7.4% occurring once; the ten biggest clones make up 16%. This CDR3 is built from 16 residues. Germline assignment: CDR1 LNHDA and CDR2 SQIVND (reference sequence). Trimming took 5 bases from V and 3 from J, leaving 14 bases between them. Antiretroviral therapy had run roughly three months, about 14 weeks, before follow-up blood collection. All unsorted peripheral T cells were captured because whole blood was used without fractionation. The RNA source was a roughly 2.5 ml peripheral blood draw.

The origin of this receptor is an adult with HIV infection. The gene calls are TRBV19 and TRBJ2-6; maybe TRBD1 (6 bases). The starting material was blood, obtained during antiretroviral therapy. The CDR3 spells CASSSSGVYGANVLTF. As DNA, the CDR3 is TGTGCCAGTAGTTCGTCAGGGGTCTATGGGGCCAACGTCCTGACTTTC.